The 17 T cell receptor beta chains below all came from one sample that was sequenced in a study of blood T cells in healthy people across ages (dated by TCRdb to 2013 to 2016). Receptor amplification or capture employed 5' RACE. The reads were generated on an Illumina HiSeq 2500. A second PCR of about 7 to 12 cycles was run with a J-beta primer mix and a sample-barcoded 5' primer. In TCRdb, the public reads were trimmed at Q25 with fastp and aligned with MiXCR, with productive beta chains retained. Every distinct CDR3 protein forms one entry, paired with its most common genes and DNA. This sample comprises under 750,000 distinct CDR3 sequences, around half of them detected only once. Around 25% of the sample is taken by the ten largest. Sequencing was performed on blood. The receptor source for this set is a man of 80 years or more in good health.

V usage is TRBV6-4 and J usage is TRBJ2-1; no reliable D call. Trimming pared 7 bases from V and 6 bases from J, leaving 10 bases between. This CDR3 spans 12 amino acids. CDR1 and CDR2 (germline): MRHNA, SNTAGT. CDR3 region: CASISVGNEQFF. CDR3 sequence (DNA): TGTGCCAGCATCTCTGTAGGCAATGAGCAGTTCTTC.

The chain uses TRBV20-1 and TRBJ2-5; possibly TRBD1 for D (5 bases). The J call is doubtful: the DNA matches TRBJ2-7 better. CDR1 and CDR2 from the germline V gene are DFQATT and SNEGSKA (reference sequence). This CDR3 contains 12 residues. In nucleotides, the CDR3 is TGCAGTGCCACCAGGGATGCCTACGAGCAGTACTTC. It translates to CSATRDAYEQYF.

This clonotype was observed a handful of times. This chain joins TRBV6-6 and TRBJ1-3; D gene ambiguous. The CDR3 totals 12 residues. Germline V gene lookup returns CDR1 MNHNY and CDR2 SVGAGI (reference sequence). The V and J ends lost 4 bases and 2 bases respectively, with 3 bases between them. This chain's CDR3 is CASSSPGNTIYF. The CDR3 nucleotides read TGTGCCAGCAGTTCTCCTGGAAACACCATATATTTT.

This sequence joins TRBV4-1 and TRBJ2-3; 11 bases are a match to TRBD2. CDR3 length: 16 amino acids. The germline V gene encodes CDR1 MGHRA and CDR2 YSYEKL. V was clipped by 3 bases and J by 6 bases; unmatched bases: 8. The CDR3: CASSHSGTSGFDTQYF. In DNA, the CDR3 is TGCGCCAGCAGCCATTCCGGGACTAGCGGCTTCGATACGCAGTATTTT.

In its sample, this clonotype was seen a few times. The chain recombines TRBV6-6 with TRBJ2-2, with 7 nucleotides matching TRBD1. The CDR3 contains 13 residues. CDR1 and CDR2 (germline): MNHNY, SVGAGI (reference sequence). The DNA for the CDR3 is TGTGCTCTGAGCCCGACAGGGTTCGGGGAGCTGTTTTTT. Its translation: CALSPTGFGELFF.

The rearrangement joins TRBV9 to TRBJ2-3; no reliable D call. V was pared by 8 bases and J by 2 bases, with 18 bases between. Germline V gene lookup returns CDR1 SGDLS and CDR2 YYNGEE. The CDR3 is 15 residues long. The CDR3 sequence is CASELGEHSTDTQYF. In nucleotides, the CDR3 is TGTGCCAGTGAGTTGGGTGAACACTCCACAGATACGCAGTATTTT.

This clonotype was counted only a few times. The rearrangement joins TRBV25-1 to TRBJ1-2, with D unclear. CDR3 length: 14 amino acids. Trimming removed 0 bases from V and 5 bases from J, with 10 bases in between. CDR1 and CDR2 (germline): MGHDK, SYGVNS. CDR3 region: CASSEYGGDYGYTF. The CDR3 DNA reads as TGTGCCAGCAGTGAATACGGTGGAGATTATGGCTACACCTTC.

This clonotype showed up many times. This chain connects TRBV6-5 to TRBJ2-7; TRBD2 matches 11 bases. The CDR3 spans 15 residues. Germline values: CDR1 MNHEY, CDR2 SVGAGI. The J segment lost 3 bases and the V segment lost 1 base, leaving 2 bases of the junction unmatched. In DNA form, the CDR3 reads TGTGCCAGCAGTTACTTGACTAGCGGGATCTACGAGCAGTACTTC. The encoded protein is CASSYLTSGIYEQYF.

The V and J genes are TRBV15 and TRBJ2-7; 8 bases fit TRBD1. The CDR3 loop spans 18 amino acids. The V segment lost 3 bases and the J segment 4 bases; nucleotides outside the gene matches: 17. CDR1 is LNHNV, CDR2 YYDKDF, per germline (reference sequence). The CDR3 loop reads CATSRIVLSKDREYEQYF. The DNA for the CDR3 is TGTGCCACCAGCAGGATTGTGCTTAGTAAGGACAGGGAATACGAGCAGTACTTC.

This rearrangement joins TRBV7-2 to TRBJ2-1; D may be TRBD1 (5 bases). The CDR3 loop spans 13 amino acids. From germline, CDR1 is SGHTA and CDR2 FQGNSA. V lost 5 bases and J 5 bases, leaving 10 bases between the germline ends. As DNA, the CDR3 is TGTGCCAGCAGCCGCCAGGGCAACAATGAGCAGTTCTTC. Amino acids: CASSRQGNNEQFF.

In its sample, this clonotype was seen a few times. The chain employs TRBV29-1 and TRBJ2-1; 9 bases are a match to TRBD1. The CDR3 sequence is 15 residues long. With 7 bases clipped from V and 3 bases from J, the junction kept 10 bases outside the gene matches. Germline V gives CDR1 SQVTM, CDR2 ANQGSEA. This CDR3 reads CSAKTGTGYYNEQFF. The CDR3 DNA sequence: TGCAGCGCAAAGACCGGGACAGGGTACTACAATGAGCAGTTCTTC.

This clonotype showed up many times. This chain joins TRBV6-6 and TRBJ2-7, with TRBD2 matching over 9 bases. With V trimmed by 4 bases and J by 2 bases, 6 bases remained unmatched. There are 15 residues in the CDR3. Germline values: CDR1 MNHNY, CDR2 SVGAGI (reference sequence). The CDR3, as DNA: TGTGCCAGCAGTTTTGGGCTAGCGGGGACCTACGAGCAGTACTTC. This encodes CASSFGLAGTYEQYF.

This sequence joins TRBV10-3 and TRBJ2-1, with a possible D match to TRBD1 (5 bases). The germline V and J ends were trimmed by 1 base and 5 bases, with 12 bases remaining between them. The CDR3 runs to 15 residues. CDR1 and CDR2 from the germline V gene are ENHRY and SYGVKD. DNA for the CDR3: TGTGCCATCAGTGAGTTTCAGGGCGGCGACAATGAGCAGTTCTTC. Amino acids: CAISEFQGGDNEQFF.

The V and J genes are TRBV6-5 and TRBJ2-3; TRBD1 matches 9 bases. The CDR3 runs 17 residues. Germline lookup yields CDR1 MNHEY and CDR2 SVGAGI. Losses at the gene ends were 4 bases for V and 5 bases for J; bases not matched to a gene: 13. The CDR3 region has the DNA TGTGCCAGCAGTTCCTATACCCGAGACAGGGGGGGAGATACGCAGTATTTT. Its protein is CASSSYTRDRGGDTQYF.

The rearrangement joins TRBV20-1 to TRBJ2-7, with 7 bases fitting TRBD2. J was trimmed by 6 bases and V by 3 bases; bases with no gene match: 11. CDR3 length equals 14 residues. Germline V lookup: CDR1 DFQATT, CDR2 SNEGSKA (reference sequence). The DNA of the CDR3 is TGCAGTGCTAGGAAATCGGGACTAACGAGCGAGCAGTACTTC. It yields the protein CSARKSGLTSEQYF.

The chain recombines TRBV20-1 with TRBJ2-1; 11 bases match TRBD1. Germline trimming cut 4 bases from V and 9 bases from J; bases unmatched to any gene: 5. Germline loops: CDR1 DFQATT, CDR2 SNEGSKA (reference sequence). This CDR3 has 13 residues. The CDR3 loop reads CSATGQGDTEQFF. For the CDR3, the DNA is TGCAGTGCTACGGGACAGGGGGATACTGAGCAGTTCTTC.

The chain links TRBV20-1 to TRBJ1-2; 11 bases fit TRBD1. The CDR3 is made up of 14 amino acids. V lost 3 bases to trimming and J lost 2 bases; unmatched junction nucleotides: 2. Germline assignment: CDR1 DFQATT and CDR2 SNEGSKA (reference sequence). CDR3 amino acids: CSASGTGGNYGYTF. DNA of the CDR3: TGCAGTGCTAGCGGGACAGGGGGAAACTATGGCTACACCTTC.